Listed below are T cell receptor beta chains from one sample, sequenced in a study of blood T cell repertoires in COVID-19. Generated by immunoSEQ multiplex PCR, the TCRdb table keeps only in-frame clones and is missing some. The table includes approximately 120,000 clones, approximately 90% detected once. The sequenced sample consisted of peripheral blood. The receptors originated from a human donor with acute or convalescent COVID-19. The donor label of this sample is uncertain. The CDR3 runs from the conserved cysteine through the conserved F or W. D genes are given only for firm matches. Where a row states a size, it is once, few, many or the class of an expanded clone; other rows omit it.

CASSPDWHEQYF,TGTGCCAGCAGTCCGGACTGGCACGAGCAGTACTTC,NA,TRBV12-3/TRBV12-4,TRBJ2-7,NA
CASSYYIQGAGEAFF,TGTGCCAGCAGTTACTACATCCAGGGGGCGGGTGAAGCTTTCTTT,TRBD1,TRBV6-2/TRBV6-3,TRBJ1-1,NA
CASSYSQGLTFYEQYF,TGTGCCAGCAGTTACTCGCAGGGCCTCACATTCTACGAGCAGTACTTC,NA,TRBV6-5,TRBJ2-7,NA
CASSQDRGNQETQYF,TGTGCCAGCAGCCAAGATAGGGGCAACCAAGAGACCCAGTACTTC,NA,TRBV4-2,TRBJ2-5,once
CASSPRTGGGEQYF,TGTGCCAGCAGCCCCCGGACAGGGGGCGGCGAGCAGTACTTC,TRBD1,TRBV7-9,TRBJ2-7,NA
CASSLRGTGGVQPQHF,TGTGCCAGCAGTTTAAGAGGGACAGGGGGCGTTCAGCCCCAGCATTTT,TRBD1,TRBV28,TRBJ1-5,NA
CASSESLGQGGNTGELFF,TGTGCCAGCAGTGAATCCCTCGGACAGGGGGGAAACACCGGGGAGCTGTTTTTT,TRBD1,TRBV25-1,TRBJ2-2,NA
CASSYRGAYEQYF,TGTGCCAGCAGTTATCGGGGGGCTTACGAGCAGTACTTC,NA,TRBV6-6,TRBJ2-7,few
CASSLTSQVVGTIYF,TGTGCCAGCAGCCTTACATCGCAGGTGGTGGGCACCATATATTTT,NA,TRBV7-8,TRBJ1-3,NA
CATSRDRGGFYGYTF,TGTGCCACCAGCAGGGACAGGGGCGGATTCTATGGCTACACCTTC,TRBD1,TRBV15,TRBJ1-2,NA
CASSPWERYYEQYF,TGTGCCAGCAGCCCTTGGGAGCGGTACTACGAGCAGTACTTC,NA,TRBV11-2,TRBJ2-7,NA
CASSLEGARGETQYF,TGCGCCAGCAGCTTGGAGGGGGCGAGAGGAGAGACCCAGTACTTC,TRBD1,TRBV5-1,TRBJ2-5,few
CSVARTLPNYGYTF,TGCAGCGTTGCCAGGACATTGCCTAACTATGGCTACACCTTC,NA,TRBV29-1,TRBJ1-2,NA
CASSPASGANVLTF,TGTGCCAGCTCACCAGCGTCTGGGGCCAACGTCCTGACTTTC,NA,TRBV18,TRBJ2-6,NA
CASRQDIITGELFF,TGTGCCAGCAGACAGGACATTATCACCGGGGAGCTGTTTTTT,NA,TRBV7-3,TRBJ2-2,NA
CASSQDSQGDTEAFF,TGCGCCAGCAGCCAAGATTCGCAGGGGGACACTGAAGCTTTCTTT,TRBD1,TRBV4-3,TRBJ1-1,NA
CASSQDASGKTTDTQYF,TGTGCCAGCAGCCAAGATGCGAGCGGCAAGACCACAGATACGCAGTATTTT,NA,TRBV4-2,TRBJ2-3,NA
CASSSTDRGGLQYF,TGTGCCAGCAGCTCCACCGACAGGGGGGGCCTTCAGTACTTC,TRBD1,TRBV5-5,TRBJ2-4,NA
CASSLTAGDQPQHF,TGTGCCAGCAGCTTAACCGCAGGGGATCAGCCCCAGCATTTT,NA,TRBV7-2,TRBJ1-5,NA
CASSIGSGTGTWEQYF,TGTGCCAGTAGTATCGGATCCGGGACAGGGACGTGGGAGCAGTACTTC,TRBD1,TRBV19,TRBJ2-7,NA
CASSPGTSGPLHF,TGTGCCAGCAGTCCTGGGACAAGCGGTCCCCTCCACTTT,NA,TRBV27,TRBJ1-6,NA
CASSLEGATNEKLFF,TGCGCCAGCAGCTTGGAGGGAGCAACTAATGAAAAACTGTTTTTT,NA,TRBV5-1,TRBJ1-4,NA
CASSPRGRSQGRSQPQHF,TGTGCCAGCAGCCCTAGGGGACGCTCACAGGGACGCAGTCAGCCCCAGCATTTT,NA,TRBV28,TRBJ1-5,NA
CASSTYRGGQPQHF,TGTGCCAGCAGTACCTACAGGGGCGGTCAGCCCCAGCATTTT,TRBD1,TRBV6-5,TRBJ1-5,NA
CASSLGGYSGNTIYF,TGTGCCAGCAGCTTAGGGGGCTACTCTGGAAACACCATATATTTT,TRBD1,TRBV5-4,TRBJ1-3,NA
CSAVVVGTRGDYEQYF,TGCAGCGCGGTTGTAGTCGGGACACGAGGAGACTACGAGCAGTACTTC,NA,TRBV29-1,TRBJ2-7,NA
CASSYSIPGSNQPQHF,TGTGCCAGCAGTTACTCGATACCCGGGAGCAATCAGCCCCAGCATTTT,NA,TRBV6-5,TRBJ1-5,once
CASSSLGQGVPYEQYF,TGTGCCAGCAGTTCGCTCGGACAGGGAGTACCATACGAGCAGTACTTC,TRBD1,TRBV6-6,TRBJ2-7,few
CASSLSVLGSQPQHF,TGTGCCAGCAGCTTGTCGGTCCTAGGGAGTCAGCCCCAGCATTTT,NA,TRBV5-5,TRBJ1-5,once
CASSYILAGGQGEQFF,TGTGCCAGCAGCTACATACTAGCGGGGGGGCAGGGTGAGCAGTTCTTC,TRBD2,TRBV11-2,TRBJ2-1,NA
CASSRDYNYNEQFF,TGTGCCAGCTCACGGGACTATAACTACAATGAGCAGTTCTTC,TRBD2,TRBV18,TRBJ2-1,NA
CAINDRGQGLYGYTF,TGTGCCATCAACGATAGGGGACAGGGACTCTATGGCTACACCTTC,TRBD1,TRBV10-3,TRBJ1-2,NA
CASSSSGYGYTF,TGTGCCAGCAGTTCCAGTGGCTATGGCTACACCTTC,NA,TRBV28,TRBJ1-2,NA
CASRTRTRTDTQYF,TGTGCCAGCAGGACTCGGACTAGAACAGATACGCAGTATTTT,TRBD2,TRBV28,TRBJ2-3,NA
CASSYSTGGAYGYTF,TGTGCCAGCAGTTACTCGACAGGGGGCGCTTATGGCTACACCTTC,TRBD1,TRBV6-5,TRBJ1-2,NA
CASSLGGDNTEAFF,TGTGCCAGCAGCTTAGGGGGAGATAACACTGAAGCTTTCTTT,NA,TRBV7-2,TRBJ1-1,once
CASDSPNSAYEQYF,TGTGCCAGCGATAGCCCTAACTCGGCCTACGAGCAGTACTTC,NA,TRBV6-5,TRBJ2-7,NA
CASSIEGSGGPSYNEQFF,TGTGCCAGTAGTATAGAGGGTTCGGGAGGGCCCTCCTACAATGAGCAGTTCTTC,TRBD2,TRBV19,TRBJ2-1,NA
CSVDRLGAGNTIYF,TGCAGCGTTGACCGTCTAGGGGCTGGAAACACCATATATTTT,NA,TRBV29-1,TRBJ1-3,NA
CASSPLTGFGSPLHF,TGTGCCAGCTCACCGTTAACAGGGTTCGGCTCACCCCTCCACTTT,NA,TRBV18,TRBJ1-6,NA
CASSQMWTSGNTIYF,TGTGCCAGCAGCCAAATGTGGACTTCTGGAAACACCATATATTTT,NA,TRBV3-1/TRBV3-2,TRBJ1-3,NA
CASSSRTGLVSPLHF,TGTGCCAGCTCATCGCGGACAGGCCTCGTTTCACCCCTCCACTTT,TRBD1,TRBV18,TRBJ1-6,NA
CATSKEGNTEAFF,TGTGCCACTAGCAAGGAGGGAAACACTGAAGCTTTCTTT,NA,TRBV15,TRBJ1-1,NA
CASSLARNTPSTDTQYF,TGCGCCAGCAGCTTGGCCCGTAACACACCTAGCACAGATACGCAGTATTTT,NA,TRBV5-1,TRBJ2-3,NA
CASSSDRRNQPQHF,TGTGCCAGCAGTTCGGACAGGCGCAATCAGCCCCAGCATTTT,TRBD1,TRBV2,TRBJ1-5,NA
CASSLRAEDRGTVANEKLFF,TGTGCCAGCAGTTTACGGGCTGAGGACAGGGGGACTGTGGCTAATGAAAAACTGTTTTTT,TRBD1,TRBV27,TRBJ1-4,NA
CASSFGSSYTF,TGTGCCAGCAGTTTTGGTAGTTCCTACACCTTC,NA,TRBV12-3/TRBV12-4,TRBJ1-2,NA
CASRDQSGEQYF,TGTGCCAGCAGGGACCAATCAGGGGAGCAGTACTTC,NA,TRBV6-5,TRBJ2-7,NA